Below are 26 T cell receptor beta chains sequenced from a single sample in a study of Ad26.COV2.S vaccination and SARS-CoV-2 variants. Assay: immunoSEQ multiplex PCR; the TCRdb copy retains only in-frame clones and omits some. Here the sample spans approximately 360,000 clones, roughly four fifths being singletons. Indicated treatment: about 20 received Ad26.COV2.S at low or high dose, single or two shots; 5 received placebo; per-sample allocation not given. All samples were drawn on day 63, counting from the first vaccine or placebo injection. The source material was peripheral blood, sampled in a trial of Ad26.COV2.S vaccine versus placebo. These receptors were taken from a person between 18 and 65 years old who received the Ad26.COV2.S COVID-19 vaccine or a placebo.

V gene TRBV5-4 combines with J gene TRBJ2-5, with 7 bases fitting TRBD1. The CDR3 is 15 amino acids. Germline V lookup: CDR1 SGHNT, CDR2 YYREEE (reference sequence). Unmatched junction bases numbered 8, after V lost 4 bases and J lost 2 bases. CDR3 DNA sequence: TGTGCCAGCAGCCCCGGGACAGTAGAGCAAGAGACCCAGTACTTC. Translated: CASSPGTVEQETQYF.

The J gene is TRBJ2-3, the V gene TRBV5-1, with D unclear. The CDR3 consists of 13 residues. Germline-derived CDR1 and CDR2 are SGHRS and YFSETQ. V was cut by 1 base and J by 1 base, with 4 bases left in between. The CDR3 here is CASSLPGTDTQYF. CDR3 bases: TGCGCCAGCAGCTTGCCTGGCACAGATACGCAGTATTTT.

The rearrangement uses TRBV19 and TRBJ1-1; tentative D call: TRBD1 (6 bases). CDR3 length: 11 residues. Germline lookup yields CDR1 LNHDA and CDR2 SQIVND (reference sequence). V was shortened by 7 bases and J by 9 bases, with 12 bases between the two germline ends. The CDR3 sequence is CASIDRMQAFF. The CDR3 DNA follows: TGTGCCAGTATTGACAGGATGCAAGCTTTCTTT.

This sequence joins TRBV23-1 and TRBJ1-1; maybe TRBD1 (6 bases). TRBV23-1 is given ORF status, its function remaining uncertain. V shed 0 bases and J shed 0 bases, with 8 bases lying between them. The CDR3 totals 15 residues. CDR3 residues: CASSQSTGLNTEAFF. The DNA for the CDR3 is TGCGCCAGCAGTCAATCGACAGGACTGAACACTGAAGCTTTCTTT.

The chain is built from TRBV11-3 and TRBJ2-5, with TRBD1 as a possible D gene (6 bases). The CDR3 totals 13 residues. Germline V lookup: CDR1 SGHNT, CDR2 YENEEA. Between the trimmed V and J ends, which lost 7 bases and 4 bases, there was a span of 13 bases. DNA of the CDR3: TGTGCCAGCAACTGGGGGCCCACAGAGACCCAGTACTTC. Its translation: CASNWGPTETQYF.

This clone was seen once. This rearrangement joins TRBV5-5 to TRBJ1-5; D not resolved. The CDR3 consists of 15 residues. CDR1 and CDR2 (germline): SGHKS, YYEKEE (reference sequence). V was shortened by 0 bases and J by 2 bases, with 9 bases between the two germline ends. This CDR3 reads CASSLGVGGNQPQHF. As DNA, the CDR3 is TGTGCCAGCAGCTTGGGGGTGGGTGGCAATCAGCCCCAGCATTTT. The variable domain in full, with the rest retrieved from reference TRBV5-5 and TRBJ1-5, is DAGVTQSPTHLIKTRGQQVTLRCSPISGHKSVSWYQQVLGQGPQFIFQYYEKEERGRGNFPDRFSARQFPNYSSELNVNALLLGDSALYLCASSLGVGGNQPQHFGDGTRLSIL.

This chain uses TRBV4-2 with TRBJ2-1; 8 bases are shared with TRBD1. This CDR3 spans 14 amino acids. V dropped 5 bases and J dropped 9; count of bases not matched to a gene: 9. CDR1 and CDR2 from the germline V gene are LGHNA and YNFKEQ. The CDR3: CASSKSQGATEQFF. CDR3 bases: TGTGCCAGCAGCAAATCTCAGGGGGCCACTGAGCAGTTCTTC.

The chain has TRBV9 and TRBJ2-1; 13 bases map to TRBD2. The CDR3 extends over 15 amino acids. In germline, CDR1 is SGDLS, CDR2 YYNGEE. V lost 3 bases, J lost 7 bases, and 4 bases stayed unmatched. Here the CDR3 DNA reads TGTGCCAGCAGCGCTACTAGCGGGGGGGTTAATGAGCAGTTCTTC. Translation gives CASSATSGGVNEQFF. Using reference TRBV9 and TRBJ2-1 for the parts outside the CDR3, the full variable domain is DSGVTQTPKHLITATGQRVTLRCSPRSGDLSVYWYQQSLDQGLQFLIQYYNGEERAKGNILERFSAQQFPDLHSELNLSSLELGDSALYFCASSATSGGVNEQFFGPGTRLTVL.

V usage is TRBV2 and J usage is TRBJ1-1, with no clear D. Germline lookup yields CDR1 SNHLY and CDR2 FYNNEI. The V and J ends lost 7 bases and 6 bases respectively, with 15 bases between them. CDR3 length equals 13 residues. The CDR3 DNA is TGTGCCAGCACTATCGGGAGGGAAGCTGAAGCTTTCTTT. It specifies CASTIGREAEAFF.

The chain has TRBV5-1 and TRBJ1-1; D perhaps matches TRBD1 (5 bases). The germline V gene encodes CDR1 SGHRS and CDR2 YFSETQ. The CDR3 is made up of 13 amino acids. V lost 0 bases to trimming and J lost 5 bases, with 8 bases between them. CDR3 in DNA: TGCGCCAGCAGCTTGGGTGGGGGGACTGAAGCTTTCTTT. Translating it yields CASSLGGGTEAFF.

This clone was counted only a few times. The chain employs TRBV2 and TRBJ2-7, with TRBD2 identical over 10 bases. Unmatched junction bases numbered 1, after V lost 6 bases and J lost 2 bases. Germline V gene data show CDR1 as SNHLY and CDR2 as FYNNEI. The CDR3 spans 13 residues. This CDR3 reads CASRLAGTYEQYF. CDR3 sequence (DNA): TGTGCCAGCAGACTAGCGGGAACCTACGAGCAGTACTTC. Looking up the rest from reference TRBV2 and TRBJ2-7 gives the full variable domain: EPEVTQTPSHQVTQMGQEVILRCVPISNHLYFYWYRQILGQKVEFLVSFYNNEISEKSEIFDDQFSVERPDGSNFTLKIRSTKLEDSAMYFCASRLAGTYEQYFGPGTRLTVT.

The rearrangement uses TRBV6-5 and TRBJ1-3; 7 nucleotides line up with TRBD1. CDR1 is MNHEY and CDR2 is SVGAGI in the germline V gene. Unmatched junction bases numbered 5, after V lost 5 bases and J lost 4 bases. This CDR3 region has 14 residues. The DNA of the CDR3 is TGTGCCAGCAGTCGACAGGGCCGAGGAAACACCATATATTTT. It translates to CASSRQGRGNTIYF.

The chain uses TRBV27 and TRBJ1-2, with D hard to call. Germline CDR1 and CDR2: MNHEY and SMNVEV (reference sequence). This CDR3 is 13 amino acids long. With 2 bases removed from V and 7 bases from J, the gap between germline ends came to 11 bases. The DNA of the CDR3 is TGTGCCAGCAGTTTAGAACCTTACGGTGGCTACACCTTC. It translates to CASSLEPYGGYTF.

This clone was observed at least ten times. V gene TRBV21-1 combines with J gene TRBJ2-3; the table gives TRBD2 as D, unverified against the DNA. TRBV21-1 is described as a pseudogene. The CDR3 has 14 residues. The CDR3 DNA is TGTGCCAGTGAGATCCTTAAGAATACAGATACGCAGTATTTT. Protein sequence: CASEILKNTDTQYF.

The chain's CDR3 is CASGTGQPNTEAFF. In DNA, the CDR3 is TGCGCCAGCGGCACCGGACAGCCCAACACTGAAGCTTTCTTT. This chain uses TRBV5-1 with TRBJ1-1; maybe TRBD1 (6 bases). Looked up from germline, CDR1 is SGHRS and CDR2 is YFSETQ. With 7 bases removed from V and 2 bases from J, the gap between germline ends came to 15 bases. This CDR3 spans 14 amino acids.

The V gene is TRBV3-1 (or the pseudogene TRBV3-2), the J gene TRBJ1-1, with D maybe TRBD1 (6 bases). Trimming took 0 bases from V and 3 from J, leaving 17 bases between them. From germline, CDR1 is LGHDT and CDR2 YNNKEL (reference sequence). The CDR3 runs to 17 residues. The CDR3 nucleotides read TGTGCCAGCAGCCAAGAATGGGGGGCTGTTAGGTACACTGAAGCTTTCTTT. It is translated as CASSQEWGAVRYTEAFF.

The CDR3 sequence: CASSSGGPNYGYTF. The CDR3 region has the DNA TGTGCCAGCAGCTCAGGGGGCCCTAACTATGGCTACACCTTC. V and J are TRBV7-3 and TRBJ1-2, with 8 bases that match TRBD1. CDR3 length equals 14 residues. V lost 4 bases, J lost 0 bases, and 1 base stayed unmatched. From germline, CDR1 is SGHTA and CDR2 FQGTGA.

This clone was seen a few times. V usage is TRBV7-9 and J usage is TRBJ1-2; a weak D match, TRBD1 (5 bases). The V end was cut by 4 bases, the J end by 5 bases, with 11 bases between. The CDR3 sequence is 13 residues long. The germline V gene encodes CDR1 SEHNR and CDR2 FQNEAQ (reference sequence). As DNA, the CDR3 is TGTGCCAGCAGCTCCTTTGGGGGTTATGGCTACACCTTC. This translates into CASSSFGGYGYTF.

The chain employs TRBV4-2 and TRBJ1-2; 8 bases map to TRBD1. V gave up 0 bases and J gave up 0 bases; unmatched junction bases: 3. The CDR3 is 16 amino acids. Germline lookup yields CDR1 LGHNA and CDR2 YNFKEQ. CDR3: CASSQDQGQANYGYTF. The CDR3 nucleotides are TGTGCCAGCAGCCAAGATCAGGGACAGGCTAACTATGGCTACACCTTC.

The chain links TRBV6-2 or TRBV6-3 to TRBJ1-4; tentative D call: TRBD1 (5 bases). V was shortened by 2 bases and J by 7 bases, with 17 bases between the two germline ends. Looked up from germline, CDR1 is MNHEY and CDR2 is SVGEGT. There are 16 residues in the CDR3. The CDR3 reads CASSYRGPGDGEKLFF. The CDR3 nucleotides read TGTGCCAGCAGTTACCGGGGCCCGGGAGATGGTGAAAAACTGTTTTTT.

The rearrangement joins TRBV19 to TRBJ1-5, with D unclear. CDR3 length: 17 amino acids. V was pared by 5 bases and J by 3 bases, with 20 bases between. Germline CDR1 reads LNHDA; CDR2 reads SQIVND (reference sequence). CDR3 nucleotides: TGTGCCAGTAGTGTTGGACGGGGAGCCCTACTCAATCAGCCCCAGCATTTT. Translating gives CASSVGRGALLNQPQHF.

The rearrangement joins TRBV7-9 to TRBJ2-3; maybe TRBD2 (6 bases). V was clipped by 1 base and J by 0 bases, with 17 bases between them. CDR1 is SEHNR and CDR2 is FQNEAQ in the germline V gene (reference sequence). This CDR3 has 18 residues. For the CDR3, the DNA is TGTGCCAGCAGCTTAGGGGCGGGACGGCGACCAAGCACAGATACGCAGTATTTT. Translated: CASSLGAGRRPSTDTQYF.

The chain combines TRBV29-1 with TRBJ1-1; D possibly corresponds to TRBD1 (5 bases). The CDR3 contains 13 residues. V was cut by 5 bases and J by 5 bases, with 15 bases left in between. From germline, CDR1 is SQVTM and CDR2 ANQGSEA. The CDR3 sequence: CSVFQGRGTEAFF. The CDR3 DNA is TGCAGCGTTTTCCAGGGTAGAGGGACTGAAGCTTTCTTT.

CDR3 residues: CASSLNGQGTDTQYF. The DNA for the CDR3 is TGTGCCAGCAGCTTAAACGGTCAGGGCACAGATACGCAGTATTTT. V gene TRBV11-3 combines with J gene TRBJ2-3; D is uncertain. The V gene's germline CDR1 is SGHNT and CDR2 YENEEA. With 2 bases removed from V and 1 base from J, the gap between germline ends came to 10 bases. The CDR3 runs 15 residues.

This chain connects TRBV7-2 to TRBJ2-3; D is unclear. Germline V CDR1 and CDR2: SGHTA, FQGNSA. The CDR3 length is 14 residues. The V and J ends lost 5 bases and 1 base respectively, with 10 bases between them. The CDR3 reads CASSLRPGTDTQYF. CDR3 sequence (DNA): TGTGCCAGCAGCCTCAGACCCGGCACAGATACGCAGTATTTT.

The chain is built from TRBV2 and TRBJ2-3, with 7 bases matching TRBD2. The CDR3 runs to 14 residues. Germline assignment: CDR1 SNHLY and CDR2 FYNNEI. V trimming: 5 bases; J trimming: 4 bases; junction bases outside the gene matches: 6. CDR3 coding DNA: TGTGCCAGCAGTCCGTGGGAGGGCGCAGATACGCAGTATTTT. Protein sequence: CASSPWEGADTQYF. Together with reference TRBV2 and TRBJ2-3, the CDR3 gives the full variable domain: EPEVTQTPSHQVTQMGQEVILRCVPISNHLYFYWYRQILGQKVEFLVSFYNNEISEKSEIFDDQFSVERPDGSNFTLKIRSTKLEDSAMYFCASSPWEGADTQYFGPGTRLTVL.